Sequencing of this T cell receptor beta chain was carried out in a study of T cell responses to AZD1222 COVID-19 vaccine. The V end lost 6 bases, the J end lost 3 bases, and 11 bases lay between the germline ends. CDR1 SGHTA and CDR2 FQGNSA come from the germline V gene. The CDR3 covers 13 residues. To note about this clone: Its antigen is still unknown.

Study results and limitations: The study reported that nearly half of spike-specific TCRs target unmutated variant regions.

Method: immunoSEQ multiplex PCR; TCRdb's copy keeps in-frame clones and lacks some. The table includes some 130,000 clones, approximately 90% detected once. Here the sequenced sample was peripheral blood, taken on day 0 of AZD1222 vaccination. This clonotype originated in an adult in good health. The genes are TRBV7-2 and TRBJ1-2; D remains ambiguous. The CDR3 DNA is TGTGCCAGCAGGCCCGGGATTCACTATGGCTACACCTTC. This encodes CASRPGIHYGYTF.